The present T cell receptor (beta chain) was sequenced within a study of cytomegalovirus exposure and HLA in healthy donors. Notes on the study in general: Earlier analysis looked at TCR beta V segments, and most were productive about 90% or about 30% of the time. What was likely a sequencing artifact was a cluster of highly shared sequence variants. There were some public TCRs occurring in many donors, but most TCR sequences were rare. It was reported in a later analysis that an Asian-associated ancestry cluster showed fewer N-insertions than the approximately 700-donor mean.

Use of 60 Vbeta and 13 Jbeta primers characterized the PCR. Generated by immunoSEQ multiplex PCR, the TCRdb table keeps only in-frame clones and is missing some. The table lists 150,000 to 180,000 clones, over 70% of them singletons. With 0 bases clipped from V and 5 bases from J, the junction kept 9 bases outside the gene matches. The CDR3 covers 16 residues. From germline, CDR1 is MNHEY and CDR2 SVGAGI. Details on this clone: Its antigen is not known.

The chain joins TRBV6-5 to TRBJ2-5, with 7 bases identical to TRBD1. Sequenced sample: PBMCs. This sequence originates from a man in his thirties or forties in good health and CMV-seronegative. The CDR3 DNA is TGTGCCAGCAGTTACTCGTACCCGACAGGGTCGGAGACCCAGTACTTC. Protein sequence: CASSYSYPTGSETQYF.